The TCR beta chain under discussion was sequenced for a study of T-cell reconstitution after alpha-beta-depleted transplantation in children (TCRdb year 2016). With respect to the entire study: Using TCR repertoire profiling, the study quantitatively followed how T-cell immune reconstitution unfolded in children after TCRalphabeta/CD19-depleted allogeneic hematopoietic cell transplantation. What the work shows at the level of the full study, not this receptor alone: The apparently early recovery of alphabetaT-cell counts about two months after transplant reportedly depended on only several hundred rapidly expanded clones that came from non-depleted graft cells. In some patients, high TCRbeta diversity at day 60 was attributed to recipient T cells and intrathymic progenitors that had survived conditioning. The frequencies of hyperexpanded clones fell over the following months, and after one year, T-cell counts and TCRbeta diversity were mostly attributed to newly produced T cells.

Libraries came from PCR. TCRdb shows the sequencer as Illumina HiSeq 2500. TCR library preparation used molecular barcoding, with unique molecular identifiers applied to normalize quantification of the TCRbeta repertoire. TCRdb's own reprocessing of the public reads used fastp at Q25 and MiXCR and kept productive beta chains. Each record represents a unique CDR3 protein, reported with the most common genes and DNA among its rows. This sample has approximately 400,000 distinct CDR3 sequences in its table, and around 16% of those were observed once. The top ten clones comprise under 30% of the sample. This clonotype occurred many times. The antigen this receptor binds is unknown. The input lacks base qualities; no much larger clone sits a single base away. CDR1 LGHDT and CDR2 YNNKEL are derived from the germline V gene (reference sequence). Counted from cysteine to phenylalanine, this CDR3 has 13 amino acids. CDR3 DNA is the only sequence kept; it has 39 bases, read in frame from the first base. V was cut back by 4 bases and J by 3 bases, leaving a gap of 7 bases between them.

The treatment or condition tag for this specimen amounts to: allogeneic hematopoietic cell transplantation with graft depleted of TCRalphabeta T cells and CD19 B cells. TCRalphabeta/CD19-depleted allogeneic hematopoietic cell grafts were given to the transplant recipients, all of whom were children. The chain is made from TRBV3-1 and TRBJ1-5; there is no confident call for the D gene. The sequence was collected from a boy less than two years old who had a stem cell transplant for Wiskott-Aldrich syndrome, so the T cells may come from the graft donor. The input for sequencing was PBMCs, mostly from graft donor cells, taken 360 days after TCRalphabeta/CD19-depleted stem cell transplant. The CDR3 reads as follows: CASSRANNQPQHF. In nucleotide form, the sequence is TGTGCCAGCAGCCGGGCTAACAATCAGCCCCAGCATTTT. Outside the CDR3, residues come from the reference TRBV3-1 and TRBJ1-5 proteins, so the full variable domain is: DTAVSQTPKYLVTQMGNDKSIKCEQNLGHDTMYWYKQDSKKFLKIMFSYNNKELIINETVPNRFSPKSPDKAHLNLHINSLELGDSAVYFCASSRANNQPQHFGDGTRLSIL.